This T cell receptor beta chain was recovered during a study of ipilimumab plus nivolumab after autologous stem cell transplantation. Study overall: A median of roughly 8 nivolumab and about five ipilimumab doses were given. Myeloma cases were transplant-naive high-risk or relapsed within 3 years post first autologous transplant.

The CDR3 consists of 14 residues. V lost 6 bases and J 0 bases, leaving 12 bases between the germline ends. Germline V CDR1 and CDR2: MNHEY, SMNVEV (reference sequence). Starting 14 to 28 days after autologous transplant, ipilimumab 1 mg/kg was given. Profiling relied on immunoSEQ multiplex PCR, and the TCRdb table lists in-frame clones only, not all of them. The data contain over 2,000 clones, 78% of them singletons. The gene calls are TRBV27 and TRBJ2-7; TRBD2 is a possible D gene (6 bases). This receptor was obtained from a male donor with multiple myeloma. The material sequenced was PBMCs, taken in a trial of ipilimumab plus nivolumab as post-transplant consolidation. CDR3 DNA: TGTGCCAGCAGCCCCGCGGACTACTCCTACGAGCAGTACTTC. It codes for CASSPADYSYEQYF.